The 10 T cell receptor beta chains in this list originate from one sample, sequenced in a study of T cells in Graves' hyperthyroidism and ophthalmopathy. There were TCR beta CDR3 regions amplified from RNA transcripts. TCR CDR3 regions were first amplified by RT-PCR with HTBI primers. Each CDR3 protein is one row after TCRdb ran MiXCR on the multiplex PCR reads. The table has fewer than 450,000 distinct CDR3 sequences, about 18% seen once. Sequencing was done on a sample of blood. The source of these receptors is a woman in her twenties or thirties with Graves' hyperthyroidism that later progressed to Graves' ophthalmopathy.

The chain recombines TRBV11-2 with TRBJ2-3, with TRBD2 matching 8 bases. There are 14 residues in the CDR3. The germline gives CDR1 SGHAT, CDR2 FQNNGV. V shed 5 bases, J shed 6 bases, and the junction held 7 bases outside the gene matches. The CDR3 DNA reads TGTGCCAGCAGCCCTCAGTCGGGAGGGGATACGCAGTATTTT. It specifies CASSPQSGGDTQYF.

J is TRBJ1-3 and V is TRBV3-1, with no clear D. V was shortened by 0 bases and J by 4 bases, with 10 bases between the two germline ends. Germline CDR1 reads LGHDT; CDR2 reads YNNKEL (reference sequence). There are 15 residues in the CDR3. The CDR3 here is CASSQERQPGNTIYF. CDR3 nucleotide sequence: TGTGCCAGCAGCCAAGAAAGGCAGCCCGGAAACACCATATATTTT.

The chain couples TRBV2 to TRBJ1-5, with unresolved D. There are 14 residues in the CDR3. V lost 4 bases, J lost 5 bases, and 12 bases lay in between. CDR1 is SNHLY and CDR2 is FYNNEI in the germline V gene. The CDR3: CASSGQSRYQPQHF. CDR3 sequence (DNA): TGTGCCAGCAGTGGTCAAAGCAGGTATCAGCCCCAGCATTTT.

This clonotype has a count of ten or more. V is TRBV20-1 and J is TRBJ1-4; D call uncertain. Germline V gene lookup returns CDR1 DFQATT and CDR2 SNEGSKA (reference sequence). CDR3 length: 14 amino acids. Trimming removed 3 bases from V and 5 bases from J, with 13 bases in between. CDR3 residues: CSASPDGRNEKLFF. The CDR3 bases are TGCAGTGCTAGTCCAGATGGCCGAAATGAAAAACTGTTTTTT.

Many counts were recorded for this clonotype. The rearrangement joins TRBV12-3 or TRBV12-4 to TRBJ2-2; the D gene is possibly TRBD2 (6 bases). The CDR3 loop spans 16 amino acids. V lost 2 bases to trimming and J lost 5 bases, with 15 bases between them. CDR3 loop: CASSLQGRRGTGELFF. DNA for the CDR3: TGTGCCAGCAGTTTACAGGGCAGGCGGGGTACCGGGGAGCTGTTTTTT.

This clonotype was picked up many times. V is TRBV15 and J is TRBJ2-3; TRBD1 might be the D (6 bases). CDR3 length: 15 residues. V gave up 1 base and J gave up 4 bases, with 12 bases separating them. The germline CDR1 and CDR2 sequences are LNHNV and YYDKDF (reference sequence). The CDR3 coding sequence is TGTGCCACCAGCAGAGTTGGGGGCCGGGCAGATACGCAGTATTTT. Translating it yields CATSRVGGRADTQYF.

The J gene is TRBJ1-4, the V gene TRBV6-1; D gene ambiguous. Trimming cost V 2 bases and J 8 bases, with 12 bases left between them. Germline CDR1 reads MNHNS; CDR2 reads SASEGT. CDR3 length: 14 residues. This CDR3 is CASSEISRTEKLFF. In DNA form, the CDR3 reads TGTGCCAGCAGTGAAATATCCCGTACCGAAAAACTGTTTTTT.

There are many counts of this clonotype. V is TRBV3-1 and J is TRBJ1-2, with unresolved D. V lost 0 bases and J lost 4, with 18 bases in between. CDR3 length equals 17 residues. Germline V lookup: CDR1 LGHDT, CDR2 YNNKEL (reference sequence). In DNA form, the CDR3 reads TGTGCCAGCAGCCAAGATCATGTTTCGAGGGCCGGCTATGGCTACACCTTC. It encodes CASSQDHVSRAGYGYTF.

The chain links TRBV3-1 to TRBJ2-7; D is tentatively TRBD1 or TRBD2 (5 bases each). The CDR3 has 16 amino acids. The germline gives CDR1 LGHDT, CDR2 YNNKEL (reference sequence). V lost 0 bases and J lost 2, with 14 bases in between. For the CDR3, the DNA is TGTGCCAGCAGCCAAGATCCGAGGGGATTAACCTACGAGCAGTACTTC. Protein: CASSQDPRGLTYEQYF.

This clonotype was counted many times. This rearrangement joins TRBV27 to TRBJ2-2, with D tentatively TRBD2 (6 bases). Germline-derived CDR1 and CDR2 are MNHEY and SMNVEV (reference sequence). V was shortened by 4 bases and J by 2 bases, with 14 bases between the two germline ends. This CDR3 contains 16 residues. The CDR3 sequence is CASSSRAGLNTGELFF. In DNA form, the CDR3 reads TGTGCCAGCAGTTCCCGGGCGGGGCTCAACACCGGGGAGCTGTTTTTT.